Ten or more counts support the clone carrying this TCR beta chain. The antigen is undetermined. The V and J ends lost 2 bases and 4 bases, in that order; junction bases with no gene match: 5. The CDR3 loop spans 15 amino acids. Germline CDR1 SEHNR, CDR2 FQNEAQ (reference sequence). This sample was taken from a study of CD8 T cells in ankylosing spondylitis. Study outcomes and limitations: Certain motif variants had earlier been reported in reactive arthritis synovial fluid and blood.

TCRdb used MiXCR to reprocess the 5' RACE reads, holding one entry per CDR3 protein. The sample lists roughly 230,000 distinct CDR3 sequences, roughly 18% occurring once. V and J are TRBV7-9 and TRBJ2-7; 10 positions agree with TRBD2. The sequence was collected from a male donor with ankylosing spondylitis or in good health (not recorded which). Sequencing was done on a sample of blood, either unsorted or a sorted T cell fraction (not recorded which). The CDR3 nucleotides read TGTGCCAGCAGCTTAAGCCCTAGCGGGAGTTACGAGCAGTACTTC. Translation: CASSLSPSGSYEQYF. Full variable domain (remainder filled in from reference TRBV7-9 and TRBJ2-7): DTGVSQNPRHKITKRGQNVTFRCDPISEHNRLYWYRQTLGQGPEFLTYFQNEAQLEKSRLLSDRFSAERPKGSFSTLEIQRTEQGDSAMYLCASSLSPSGSYEQYFGPGTRLTVT.